These T cell receptor beta chains were read from a single sample in a study of shared clonotypes between healthy human individuals. Method: immunoSEQ multiplex PCR; TCRdb's copy keeps in-frame clones and lacks some. The sample consists of under 2,500,000 clones, approximately 94% of them appearing once. The source material was naive CD4+ T cells sorted from blood. The receptors come from a man younger than 35 in good health. Both conserved end residues are part of each CDR3. The D gene is left open where the match is weak. Clone size is stated in some rows and not others, as once, few, many or a class when expanded.

d_call	clone_size	v_call	j_call	cdr3_nt	cdr3_aa
-	once	TRBV7-9	TRBJ1-6	TGTGCCAGCACGCACGGGATTGTTGATAATTCACCCCTCCACTTT	CASTHGIVDNSPLHF
-	-	TRBV9	TRBJ1-3	TGTGCCAGCAGCGCACAGGGTCTCGGCGGAAACACCATATATTTT	CASSAQGLGGNTIYF
TRBD2	-	TRBV7-2	TRBJ2-3	TGTGCCAGCAGCTTAGCGGTTGCTAGCGGGAGGGCGGTAACGCAGTATTTT	CASSLAVASGRAVTQYF
TRBD2	-	TRBV5-1	TRBJ2-1	TGCGCCAGCAGCCCAGGTAGTAGCGGGAGGGTGAGCGAGCAGTTCTTC	CASSPGSSGRVSEQFF
TRBD1	-	TRBV19	TRBJ2-7	TGTGCCAGTAGTACGCAGGGGGCGGGGGAGCAGTACTTC	CASSTQGAGEQYF
TRBD1	-	TRBV30	TRBJ1-2	TGTGCCTGGACTCGAGACAGGGATCAGGGCGGCTACACCTTC	CAWTRDRDQGGYTF
TRBD2	-	TRBV5-6	TRBJ2-7	TGTGCCAGCAGCCCCGCCGGGACTATCAACTACGAGCAGTACTTC	CASSPAGTINYEQYF
-	-	TRBV5-4	TRBJ1-4	TGTGCCAGCAGCTTAAGGGCTTCAACTAATGAAAAACTGTTTTTT	CASSLRASTNEKLFF
-	-	TRBV7-2	TRBJ1-6	TGTGCCAGCAGAGAGGGGGTGAGGAATTCACCCCTCCACTTT	CASREGVRNSPLHF
-	once	TRBV28	TRBJ2-2	TGTGCCAGCAGTCCCCTGGGCTTGAACACCGGGGAGCTGTTTTTT	CASSPLGLNTGELFF
TRBD1	-	TRBV5-4	TRBJ2-7	TGTGCCAGCAGCACCGGAGGACAGGGTAAGGGGTACGAGCAGTACTTC	CASSTGGQGKGYEQYF
TRBD1	-	TRBV11-2	TRBJ1-4	TGTGCCAGCAGCTTAGTTTTTCAGGGGGCTGAAAAACTGTTTTTT	CASSLVFQGAEKLFF
-	-	TRBV10-2	TRBJ2-7	TGCGCCAGCAGTCAGGGATACGCCTACGAGCAGTACTTC	CASSQGYAYEQYF
-	-	TRBV6-1	TRBJ2-2	TGTGCCAGCAGTGAATTGATTAAAGGTACCGGGGAGCTGTTTTTT	CASSELIKGTGELFF
TRBD1	-	TRBV6-1	TRBJ2-7	TGTGCCAGCAGGAGGGGACAGGGGGCCCTTGTATGGTACTTC	CASRRGQGALVWYF
-	once	TRBV19	TRBJ1-2	TGTGCCAGTAGTCCCTCGACAGCGACGGACTATGGCTACACCTTC	CASSPSTATDYGYTF
-	-	TRBV11-2	TRBJ2-5	TGTGCCAGCAGCAGAGAGGTGGGACCGGAGACCCAGTACTTC	CASSREVGPETQYF
-	-	TRBV18	TRBJ2-7	TGTGCCAGCTCACCCTCCTTCCCTGCGAACTCCTACGAGCAGTACTTC	CASSPSFPANSYEQYF
TRBD1	-	TRBV18	TRBJ2-7	TGTGCCAGCTCACCAGGGAACAGGGGGGTCTACGAGCAGTACTTC	CASSPGNRGVYEQYF
TRBD2	-	TRBV19	TRBJ2-7	TGTGCCAGTAGTAGGACTAGCGGAGGGACCTACGAGCAGTACTTC	CASSRTSGGTYEQYF
-	-	TRBV5-1	TRBJ2-2	TGCGCCAGCAGCCTAGGTAATTCGAACACCGGGGAGCTGTTTTTT	CASSLGNSNTGELFF
TRBD1	-	TRBV6-1	TRBJ1-2	TGTGCCAGCAGTGAGCAAACAGGGGGCGACGGCTACACCTTC	CASSEQTGGDGYTF
-	-	TRBV6-5	TRBJ1-1	TGTGGGACAAAACGGGAGAACACTGAAGCTTTCTTT	CGTKRENTEAFF
-	-	TRBV6-1	TRBJ2-4	TGTGCCAGCAGTGAAGTGACGGCCTTGATAACCAAAAACATTCAGTACTTC	CASSEVTALITKNIQYF
-	-	TRBV5-4	TRBJ2-3	TGTGCCAGCAGCTTGGGGCCTGTCGGTGGGAATACGCAGTATTTT	CASSLGPVGGNTQYF